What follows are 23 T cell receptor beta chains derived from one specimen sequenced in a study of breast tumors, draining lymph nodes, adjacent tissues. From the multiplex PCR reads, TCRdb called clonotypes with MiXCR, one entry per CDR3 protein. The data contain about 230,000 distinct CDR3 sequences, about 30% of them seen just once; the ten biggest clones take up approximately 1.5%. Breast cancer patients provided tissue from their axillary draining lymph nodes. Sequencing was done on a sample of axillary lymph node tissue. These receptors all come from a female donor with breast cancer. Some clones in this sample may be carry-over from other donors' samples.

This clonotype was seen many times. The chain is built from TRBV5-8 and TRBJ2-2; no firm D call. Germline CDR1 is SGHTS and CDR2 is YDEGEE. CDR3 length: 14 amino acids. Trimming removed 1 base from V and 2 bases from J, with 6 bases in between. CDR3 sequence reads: CASSLHSNTGELFF. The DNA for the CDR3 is TGTGCCAGCAGCTTGCACAGCAACACCGGGGAGCTGTTTTTT.

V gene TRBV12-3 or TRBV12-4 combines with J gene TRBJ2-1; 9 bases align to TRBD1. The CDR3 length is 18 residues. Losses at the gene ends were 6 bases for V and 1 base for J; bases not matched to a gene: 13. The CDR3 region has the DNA TGTGCCAGCAGATATACAATGCGGGACAGGGAGTCCTACAATGAGCAGTTCTTC. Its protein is CASRYTMRDRESYNEQFF.

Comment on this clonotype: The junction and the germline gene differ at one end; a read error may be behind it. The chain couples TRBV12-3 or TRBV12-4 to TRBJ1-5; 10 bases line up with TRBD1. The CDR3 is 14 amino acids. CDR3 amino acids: CAGSPTGGGQPQHF. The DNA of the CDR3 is TGTGCCGGCAGCCCGACAGGGGGCGGTCAGCCCCAGCATTTT.

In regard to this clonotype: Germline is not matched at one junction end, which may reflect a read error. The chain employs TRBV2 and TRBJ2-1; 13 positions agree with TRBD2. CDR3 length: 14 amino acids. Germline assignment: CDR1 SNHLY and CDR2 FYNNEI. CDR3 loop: CAAMWTSGSNEQFF. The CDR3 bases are TGTGCCGCAATGTGGACTAGCGGGAGCAATGAGCAGTTCTTT.

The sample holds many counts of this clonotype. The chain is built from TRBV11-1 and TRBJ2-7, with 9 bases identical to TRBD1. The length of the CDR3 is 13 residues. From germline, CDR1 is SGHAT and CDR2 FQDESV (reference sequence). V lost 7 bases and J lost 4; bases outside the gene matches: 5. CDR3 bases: TGTGCCAGCACCAAACAGGGGGCGTACGAGCAGTACTTC. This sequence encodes CASTKQGAYEQYF.

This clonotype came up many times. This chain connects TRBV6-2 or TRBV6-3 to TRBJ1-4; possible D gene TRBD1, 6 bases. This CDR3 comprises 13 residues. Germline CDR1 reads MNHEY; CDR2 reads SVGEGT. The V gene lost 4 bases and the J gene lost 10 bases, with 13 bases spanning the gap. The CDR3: CASSSQGMGKLFF. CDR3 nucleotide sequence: TGTGCCAGCAGTTCCCAGGGGATGGGAAAACTGTTTTTT.

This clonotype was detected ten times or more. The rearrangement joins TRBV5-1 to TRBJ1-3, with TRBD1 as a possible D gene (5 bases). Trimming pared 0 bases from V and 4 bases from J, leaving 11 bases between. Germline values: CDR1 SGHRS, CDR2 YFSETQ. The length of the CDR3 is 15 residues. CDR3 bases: TGCGCCAGCAGCTTGGACCCAGGGCGCGGAAACACCATATATTTT. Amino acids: CASSLDPGRGNTIYF. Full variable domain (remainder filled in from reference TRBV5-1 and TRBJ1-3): KAGVTQTPRYLIKTRGQQVTLSCSPISGHRSVSWYQQTPGQGLQFLFEYFSETQRNKGNFPGRFSGRQFSNSRSEMNVSTLELGDSALYLCASSLDPGRGNTIYFGEGSWLTVV.

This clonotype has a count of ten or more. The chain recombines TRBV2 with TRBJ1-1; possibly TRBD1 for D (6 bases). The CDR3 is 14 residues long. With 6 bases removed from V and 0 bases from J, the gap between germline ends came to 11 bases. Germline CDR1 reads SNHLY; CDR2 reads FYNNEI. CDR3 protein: CASRQQGLNTEAFF. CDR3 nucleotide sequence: TGTGCCAGCAGACAACAGGGACTGAACACTGAAGCTTTCTTT.

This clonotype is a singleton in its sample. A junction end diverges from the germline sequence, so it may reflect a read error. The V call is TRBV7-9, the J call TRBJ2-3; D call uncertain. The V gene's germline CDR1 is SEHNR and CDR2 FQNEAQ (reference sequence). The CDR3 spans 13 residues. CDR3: CTSSYIFSDMQYF. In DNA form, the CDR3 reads TGTACCAGCAGCTATATTTTTTCAGATATGCAGTATTTT.

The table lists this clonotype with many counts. CDR3 loop: CASNVGAYNEQFF. The DNA for the CDR3 is TGCGCCAGCAACGTGGGGGCGTACAATGAGCAGTTCTTC. The V call is TRBV5-1, the J call TRBJ2-1, with D perhaps matching TRBD1 (6 bases). This CDR3 spans 13 amino acids. CDR1 and CDR2 (germline): SGHRS, YFSETQ. The V end was cut by 6 bases, the J end by 4 bases, with 11 bases between.

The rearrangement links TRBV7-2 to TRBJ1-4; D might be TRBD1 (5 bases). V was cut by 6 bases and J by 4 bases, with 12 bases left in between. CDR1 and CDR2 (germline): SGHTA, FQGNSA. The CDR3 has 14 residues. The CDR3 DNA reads TGTACCAGCAGAGCCGGGACGGTTAATGAAAAACTGTTTTTT. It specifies CTSRAGTVNEKLFF.

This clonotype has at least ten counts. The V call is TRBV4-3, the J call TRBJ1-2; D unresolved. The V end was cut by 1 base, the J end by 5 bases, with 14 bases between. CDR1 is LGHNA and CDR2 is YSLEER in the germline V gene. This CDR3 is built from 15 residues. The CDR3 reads CASSQGRGTSYGYTF. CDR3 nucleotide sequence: TGCGCCAGCAGCCAAGGGCGGGGAACCTCTTATGGCTACACCTTC.

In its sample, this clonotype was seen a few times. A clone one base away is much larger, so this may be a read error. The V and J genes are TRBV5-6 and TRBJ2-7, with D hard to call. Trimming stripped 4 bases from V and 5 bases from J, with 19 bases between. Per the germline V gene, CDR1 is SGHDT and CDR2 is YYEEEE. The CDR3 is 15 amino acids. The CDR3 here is CASSQTGAKTHEQYF. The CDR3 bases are TGTGCCAGCAGCCAAACCGGCGCGAAAACCCACGAGCAGTACTTC.

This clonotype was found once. DNA for the CDR3: TGCAGCTCATTCTGGACTAGCGGTCAAGAGACCCAGTACTTC. Amino acids: CSSFWTSGQETQYF. The rearrangement links TRBV29-1 to TRBJ2-5; 10 bases map to TRBD2. Germline CDR1 and CDR2: SQVTM and ANQGSEA. V shed 8 bases and J 2 bases; nucleotides not matched to a gene: 8. The CDR3 has 14 residues.

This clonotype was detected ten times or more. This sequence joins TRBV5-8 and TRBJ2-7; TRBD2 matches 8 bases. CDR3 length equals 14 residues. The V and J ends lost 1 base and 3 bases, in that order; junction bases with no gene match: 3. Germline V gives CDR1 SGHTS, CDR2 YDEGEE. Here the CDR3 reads CASSLFSGNYEQYF. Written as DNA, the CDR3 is TGTGCCAGCAGCTTGTTTAGCGGGAACTACGAGCAGTACTTC.

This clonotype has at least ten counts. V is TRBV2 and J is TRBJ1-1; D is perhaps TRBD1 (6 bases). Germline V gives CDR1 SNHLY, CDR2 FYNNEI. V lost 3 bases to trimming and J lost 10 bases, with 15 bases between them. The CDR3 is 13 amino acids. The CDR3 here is CASSEESRGRAFF. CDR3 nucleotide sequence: TGTGCCAGCAGTGAGGAGTCTAGGGGGAGAGCTTTCTTT.

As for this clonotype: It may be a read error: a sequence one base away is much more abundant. CDR3: CASSVFNQLQHF. The CDR3 bases are TGTGCCAGTTCGGTTTTCAATCAGCTCCAGCATTTT. The V and J genes are TRBV6-1 and TRBJ1-5; no firm D call. CDR1 MNHNS and CDR2 SASEGT come from the germline V gene. The CDR3 loop spans 12 amino acids.

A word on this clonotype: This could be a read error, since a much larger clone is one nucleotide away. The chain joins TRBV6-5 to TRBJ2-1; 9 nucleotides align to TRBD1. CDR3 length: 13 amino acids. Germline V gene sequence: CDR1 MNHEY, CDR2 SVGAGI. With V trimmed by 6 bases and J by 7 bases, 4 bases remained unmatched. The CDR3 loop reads CASRQQGANEQFF. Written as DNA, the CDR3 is TGTGCCAGCAGGCAACAGGGGGCGAATGAGCAGTTCTTC.

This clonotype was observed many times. CDR3 loop: CASSQASNQPQHF. The CDR3 DNA reads as TGTGCCAGCAGCCAAGCAAGCAATCAGCCCCAGCATTTT. The chain carries TRBV3-1 and TRBJ1-5; D ambiguous. Germline lookup yields CDR1 LGHDT and CDR2 YNNKEL (reference sequence). The CDR3 covers 13 residues. Trimming stripped 1 base from V and 1 base from J, with 2 bases between.

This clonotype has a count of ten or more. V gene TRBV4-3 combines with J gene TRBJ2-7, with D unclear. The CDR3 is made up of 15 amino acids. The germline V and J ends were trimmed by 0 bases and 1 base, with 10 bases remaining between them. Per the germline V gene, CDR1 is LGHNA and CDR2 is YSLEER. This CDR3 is CASSQESGPSYEQYF. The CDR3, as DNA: TGCGCCAGCAGCCAAGAGTCGGGCCCATCCTACGAGCAGTACTTC.

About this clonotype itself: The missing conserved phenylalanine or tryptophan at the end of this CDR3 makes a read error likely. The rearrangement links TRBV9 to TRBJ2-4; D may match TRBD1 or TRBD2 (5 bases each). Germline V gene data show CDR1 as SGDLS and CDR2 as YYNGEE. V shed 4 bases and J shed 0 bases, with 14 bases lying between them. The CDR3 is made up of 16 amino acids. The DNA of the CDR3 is TGTGCCAGCAGCCAAGAGGGGCGGAGAGCCAAAAACATTCAGTACTGC. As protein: CASSQEGRRAKNIQYC.

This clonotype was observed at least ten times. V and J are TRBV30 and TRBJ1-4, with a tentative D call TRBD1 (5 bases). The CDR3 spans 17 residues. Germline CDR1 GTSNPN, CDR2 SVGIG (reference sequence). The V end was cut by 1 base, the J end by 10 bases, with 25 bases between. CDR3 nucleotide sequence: TGTGCCTGGAGTGGCGGCGGCCAGGGCAGGCAAAAGACAAAACTGTTTTTT. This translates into CAWSGGGQGRQKTKLFF.

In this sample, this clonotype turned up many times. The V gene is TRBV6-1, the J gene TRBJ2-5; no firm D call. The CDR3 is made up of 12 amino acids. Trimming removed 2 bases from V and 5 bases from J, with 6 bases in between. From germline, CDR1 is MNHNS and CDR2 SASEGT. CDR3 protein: CASSEMGETQYF. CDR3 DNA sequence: TGTGCCAGCAGTGAAATGGGCGAGACCCAGTACTTC.